These 13 T cell receptor beta chains were sequenced from one sample in a study of regulatory T cells in long-lasting Graves disease. Building of the TCR beta libraries involved iRepertoire HTBI primers and Arm-PCR of CDR3 regions. TCRdb used MiXCR to reprocess the multiplex PCR reads, holding one entry per CDR3 protein. The table shows more than 300,000 distinct CDR3 sequences, with about 18% occurring only once. As to time point: persistent/refractory GD, antithyroid drugs over 5 years with positive TRAb. The TCR library was made from RNA extracted from PBMCs. The input for sequencing was peripheral blood mononuclear cells (PBMCs), taken when the disease was refractory, from a patient treated with antithyroid drugs. These receptor sequences come from a female donor with Graves disease.

The rearrangement links TRBV7-3 to TRBJ2-2, with 8 bases lining up with TRBD1. Germline-derived CDR1 and CDR2 are SGHTA and FQGTGA. CDR3 length equals 16 residues. J was trimmed by 5 bases and V by 0 bases; bases with no gene match: 5. The CDR3 loop is CASSLTPGQETGELFF. In DNA form, the CDR3 reads TGTGCCAGCAGCTTAACCCCGGGACAGGAGACCGGGGAGCTGTTTTTT.

This clonotype was observed a handful of times. The V and J genes are TRBV7-9 and TRBJ1-1; TRBD1 aligns across 7 bases. CDR1 and CDR2 (germline): SEHNR, FQNEAQ (reference sequence). V was clipped by 11 bases and J by 6 bases; unmatched bases: 9. The CDR3 totals 12 residues. CDR3 protein: CAPGTAGPEAFF. The CDR3 DNA follows: TGTGCCCCCGGGACAGCGGGCCCTGAAGCTTTCTTT.

This clonotype was counted a single time. V usage is TRBV29-1 and J usage is TRBJ2-1; TRBD2 aligns across 7 bases. Germline loops: CDR1 SQVTM, CDR2 ANQGSEA. V was pared by 3 bases and J by 0 bases, with 2 bases of the junction left unmatched. This CDR3 comprises 14 residues. CDR3 sequence: CSVESGVSYNEQFF. For the CDR3, the DNA is TGCAGCGTTGAGAGCGGGGTCTCCTACAATGAGCAGTTCTTC.

At least ten counts were recorded for this clonotype. This chain links TRBV7-8 with TRBJ2-5, with D possibly being TRBD1 (5 bases). Germline V lookup: CDR1 SGHVS, CDR2 FQNEAQ. The CDR3 totals 16 residues. The ends were cut back, 2 bases at V and 1 base at J, with 14 bases in the middle. The CDR3 protein is CASSLMLGRGQETQYF. CDR3 sequence (DNA): TGTGCCAGCAGCTTAATGTTAGGAAGGGGCCAAGAGACCCAGTACTTC.

The rearrangement links TRBV7-9 to TRBJ1-2; the match to TRBD1 covers 9 bases. In germline, CDR1 is SEHNR, CDR2 FQNEAQ (reference sequence). The CDR3 extends over 15 amino acids. V shed 3 bases and J 1 base; nucleotides not matched to a gene: 3. CDR3 amino acids: CASSFGQGINYGYTF. CDR3 nucleotide sequence: TGTGCCAGCAGCTTCGGACAGGGGATTAACTATGGCTACACCTTC.

This clonotype showed up many times. V is TRBV4-1 and J is TRBJ1-1; a weak D match, TRBD1 (5 bases). Germline CDR1 reads MGHRA; CDR2 reads YSYEKL. The CDR3 has 16 amino acids. V lost 3 bases and J 0 bases, leaving 14 bases between the germline ends. The CDR3, as DNA: TGCGCCAGCAGCCAGCGTTTACAGGACATGAACACTGAAGCTTTCTTT. It specifies CASSQRLQDMNTEAFF.

This clonotype has at least ten counts. The gene calls are TRBV12-3 or TRBV12-4 and TRBJ2-7; the match to TRBD1 covers 11 bases. J was trimmed by 2 bases and V by 0 bases; bases with no gene match: 9. This CDR3 region has 18 residues. CDR3 loop: CASSLAMRGDRGAYEQYF. DNA of the CDR3: TGTGCCAGCAGTTTAGCGATGAGGGGGGACAGGGGGGCCTACGAGCAGTACTTC.

A note on this clonotype: At one of its ends the junction is not consistent with the germline gene, which may arise from a read error. The chain couples TRBV11-2 to TRBJ2-7, with D perhaps being TRBD1 or TRBD2 (5 bases each). CDR3 size: 15 residues. Germline lookup yields CDR1 SGHAT and CDR2 FQNNGV. DNA for the CDR3: TGCGCCAGCAGCCCGAGCTCCGAGGGGAAATCCGAGCAGTACTTC. This sequence encodes CASSPSSEGKSEQYF.

In regard to this clonotype: With a much larger clone just one base away, this may be a read error. The chain is built from TRBV27 and TRBJ1-4, with D possibly matching TRBD1 (6 bases). The CDR3 sequence is 13 residues long. Germline CDR1 and CDR2: MNHEY and SMNVEV (reference sequence). The CDR3 DNA is TGTCCCAGCAGTTTATTCAGGGGCGAAAAACTGTTTTTT. This sequence encodes CPSSLFRGEKLFF.

This clonotype was observed many times. The chain links TRBV6-5 to TRBJ2-7; 7 nucleotides line up with TRBD1. V shed 2 bases, J shed 2 bases, and the junction held 6 bases outside the gene matches. This CDR3 contains 15 residues. The V gene's germline CDR1 is MNHEY and CDR2 SVGAGI. The CDR3 bases are TGTGCCAGCAGTTACAGGGGGCGCACCCCCTACGAGCAGTACTTC. Protein sequence: CASSYRGRTPYEQYF.

The rearrangement links TRBV4-1 to TRBJ1-5; D call uncertain. This CDR3 spans 15 amino acids. V was trimmed by 4 bases and J by 0 bases, leaving 10 bases between them. Germline lookup yields CDR1 MGHRA and CDR2 YSYEKL. The CDR3 region is CASSLKDSSNQPQHF. DNA of the CDR3: TGCGCCAGCAGCCTCAAAGACTCTAGCAATCAGCCCCAGCATTTT.

This clonotype was observed at least ten times. The V call is TRBV6-5, the J call TRBJ1-2; D perhaps matches TRBD1 (6 bases). The V end lost 0 bases, the J end lost 4 bases, and 12 bases lay between the germline ends. The CDR3 sequence is 15 residues long. The germline V gene has CDR1 MNHEY and CDR2 SVGAGI. In nucleotides, the CDR3 is TGTGCCAGCAGTTACTCGTCCAGGGGCGGCTATGGCTACACCTTC. Protein product: CASSYSSRGGYGYTF.

This rearrangement joins TRBV6-1 to TRBJ1-4, with D tentatively TRBD1 (6 bases). The CDR3 runs 16 residues. Trimming removed 6 bases at V and 3 bases at J, with 17 bases between. CDR1 is MNHNS, CDR2 SASEGT, per germline. CDR3 residues: CASSPTPTGPNEKLFF. CDR3 nucleotide sequence: TGTGCCAGCAGCCCTACCCCGACAGGTCCTAATGAAAAACTGTTTTTT.